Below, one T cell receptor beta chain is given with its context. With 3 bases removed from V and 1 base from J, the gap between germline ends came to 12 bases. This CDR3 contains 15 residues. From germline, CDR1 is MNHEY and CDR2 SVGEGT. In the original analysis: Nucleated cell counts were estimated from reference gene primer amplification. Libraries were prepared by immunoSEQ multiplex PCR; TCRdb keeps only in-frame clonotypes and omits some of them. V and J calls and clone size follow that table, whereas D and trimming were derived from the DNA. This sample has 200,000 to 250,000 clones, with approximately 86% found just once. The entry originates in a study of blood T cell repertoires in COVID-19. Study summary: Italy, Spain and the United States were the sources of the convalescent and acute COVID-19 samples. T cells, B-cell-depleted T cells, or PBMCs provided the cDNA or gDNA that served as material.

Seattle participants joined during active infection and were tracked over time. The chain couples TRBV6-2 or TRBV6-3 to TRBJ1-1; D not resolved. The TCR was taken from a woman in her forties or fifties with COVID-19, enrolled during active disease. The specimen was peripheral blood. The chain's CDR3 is CASSYRGLENTEAFF. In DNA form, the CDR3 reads TGTGCCAGCAGTTATAGAGGGCTGGAGAACACTGAAGCTTTCTTT.